In its sample, the clone carrying this TCR beta chain was seen many times. The antigen is undetermined. There are 15 residues in the CDR3. Germline CDR1 SGHAT, CDR2 FQNNGV. Trimming shortened V by 2 bases and J by 2 bases, and 13 bases separated the two germline ends. The sample is drawn from a study of T cells after yellow fever vaccination. General study findings and limits: CD4 and CD8 compartments shared a small share of clonotypes, likely from convergent recombination. Primary-vaccination clones mostly resurfaced post-booster (96% CD4, roughly 90% CD8).

A 5'RACE template-switching step, the method used to make TCR cDNA, added a universal primer site and UMIs. TCRdb ran MiXCR on the 5' RACE reads and lists one entry per CDR3 protein. Of approximately 110,000 distinct CDR3 sequences listed, around 8.6% were seen once; the top ten hold over 25%. This sequence originates from a man aged 30 to 39 who received the YFV17D yellow fever vaccine. The gene calls are TRBV11-2 and TRBJ2-7, with D uncertain. The material was CD8+ T cells sorted from PBMCs, obtained 45 days after the yellow fever booster vaccination. The CDR3 region is CASSLFGGLAYEQYF. CDR3 nucleotide sequence: TGTGCCAGCAGCTTATTTGGCGGTCTGGCCTACGAGCAGTACTTC. Together with reference TRBV11-2 and TRBJ2-7, the CDR3 gives the full variable domain: EAGVAQSPRYKIIEKRQSVAFWCNPISGHATLYWYQQILGQGPKLLIQFQNNGVVDDSQLPKDRFSAERLKGVDSTLKIQPAKLEDSAVYLCASSLFGGLAYEQYFGPGTRLTVT.